This T cell receptor (beta chain) was found in a study of identical twins. This clonotype was seen many times. The germline gives CDR1 LGHDT, CDR2 YNNKEL (reference sequence). The CDR3 runs to 14 residues. V was pared by 4 bases and J by 9 bases, with 9 bases of the junction left unmatched. TCRdb re-derived calls from the 5' RACE reads in MiXCR, one entry per CDR3 protein. The sample holds 150,000 or so distinct CDR3 sequences, roughly 3.5% seen once. The chain combines TRBV3-1 with TRBJ2-1; TRBD2 aligns across 7 bases. This TCR was sampled from a man in his late teens or twenties in good health. Sequencing was done on a sample of memory T cells sorted from blood. For the CDR3, the DNA is TGTGCCAGCAGCCCTGGGTCGGGAGGTTTTGAGCAGTTCTTC. This codes for CASSPGSGGFEQFF.